The 30 T cell receptor beta chains given below trace back to one sample, sequenced in a study of vaccination effects on CD4 cells after COVID-19. No antigen has been identified for these receptors. Clones were read by immunoSEQ multiplex PCR, and TCRdb kept only the in-frame ones, dropping some. This table holds roughly 59,000 clones, around four fifths found once. After expansion with viral peptide pools in the ViraFEST assay, antigen-specific CD4+ T cells were sequenced. Upon completion of around eleven days in culture, CD4+ T cells were isolated. As their vaccination, participants received two doses of either BNT162b2 or mRNA-1273. This specimen consisted of CD4+ T cells from PBMCs cultured with HCoV-OC43 spike peptides, obtained after COVID-19 vaccination. Subset noted: HCoV-OC43 spike overlapping peptide pool stimulation. The receptor source for this set is a human donor who received a COVID-19 vaccine.

This rearrangement joins TRBV2 to TRBJ1-6; D is possibly TRBD1 (5 bases). The germline CDR1 and CDR2 sequences are SNHLY and FYNNEI. The CDR3 spans 14 residues. V was cut by 10 bases and J by 7 bases, with 17 bases left in between. CDR3 sequence (DNA): TGTGCCACCCTTACGGGGGGGGAGAATTCACCCCTCCACTTT. Protein sequence: CATLTGGENSPLHF. The full variable domain, with the rest looked up from reference TRBV2 and TRBJ1-6, is EPEVTQTPSHQVTQMGQEVILRCVPISNHLYFYWYRQILGQKVEFLVSFYNNEISEKSEIFDDQFSVERPDGSNFTLKIRSTKLEDSAMYFCATLTGGENSPLHFGNGTRLTVT.

The J gene is TRBJ1-5, the V gene TRBV28, with a weak D call TRBD1 (5 bases). Germline V gene data show CDR1 as MDHEN and CDR2 as SYDVKM. This CDR3 region has 15 residues. Trimming removed 3 bases at V and 6 bases at J, with 15 bases between. CDR3 loop: CASSFQGLRTQPQHF. Here the CDR3 DNA reads TGTGCCAGCAGTTTTCAGGGCCTCCGAACTCAGCCCCAGCATTTT.

V is TRBV9 and J is TRBJ1-1, with TRBD1 identical over 8 bases. From germline, CDR1 is SGDLS and CDR2 YYNGEE. The CDR3 length is 16 residues. With V trimmed by 0 bases and J by 4 bases, 8 bases remained unmatched. In nucleotides, the CDR3 is TGTGCCAGCAGCGTAGGGCAGGGGGCATGGGGCACTGAAGCTTTCTTT. Protein: CASSVGQGAWGTEAFF. Based on the CDR3 plus reference TRBV9 and TRBJ1-1, the full variable domain is DSGVTQTPKHLITATGQRVTLRCSPRSGDLSVYWYQQSLDQGLQFLIQYYNGEERAKGNILERFSAQQFPDLHSELNLSSLELGDSALYFCASSVGQGAWGTEAFFGQGTRLTVV.

V and J are TRBV24-1 and TRBJ2-2; D remains unclear. The germline CDR1 and CDR2 sequences are KGHDR and SFDVKD. The CDR3 runs 13 residues. V lost 8 bases and J 4 bases, leaving 10 bases between the germline ends. The DNA for the CDR3 is TGTGCCACCACTGGCCCAGGCACCGGGGAGCTGTTTTTT. Protein sequence: CATTGPGTGELFF.

There are a few counts of this clone. The V and J genes are TRBV7-2 and TRBJ1-2; 9 bases line up with TRBD1. The length of the CDR3 is 13 residues. The V segment lost 5 bases and the J segment 4 bases; nucleotides outside the gene matches: 2. Germline assignment: CDR1 SGHTA and CDR2 FQGNSA. Here the CDR3 DNA reads TGTGCCAGCAGCCAGGGACAGGGCTATGGCTACACCTTC. Protein sequence: CASSQGQGYGYTF. The variable domain in full, completed from reference TRBV7-2 and TRBJ1-2, reads GAGVSQSPSNKVTEKGKDVELRCDPISGHTALYWYRQSLGQGLEFLIYFQGNSAPDKSGLPSDRFSAERTGGSVSTLTIQRTQQEDSAVYLCASSQGQGYGYTFGSGTRLTVV.

This chain links TRBV19 with TRBJ1-5, with D possibly being TRBD1 (5 bases). V shed 7 bases and J shed 4 bases, with 17 bases lying between them. Germline V gene lookup returns CDR1 LNHDA and CDR2 SQIVND (reference sequence). This CDR3 region has 15 residues. As DNA, the CDR3 is TGTGCCAGTATTGGGCGGGGACGGGAAAATCAGCCCCAGCATTTT. Translated, it gives CASIGRGRENQPQHF. The full variable domain, its missing parts supplied by reference TRBV19 and TRBJ1-5, is DGGITQSPKYLFRKEGQNVTLSCEQNLNHDAMYWYRQDPGQGLRLIYYSQIVNDFQKGDIAEGYSVSREKKESFPLTVTSAQKNPTAFYLCASIGRGRENQPQHFGDGTRLSIL.

The chain couples TRBV13 to TRBJ1-6; 7 nucleotides align to TRBD1. Germline V gives CDR1 PRHDT, CDR2 FYEKMQ (reference sequence). The CDR3 sequence is 15 residues long. V was clipped by 4 bases and J by 6 bases; unmatched bases: 6. This CDR3 is CASSSTGTGNSPLHF. In DNA, the CDR3 is TGTGCCAGCAGCTCGACAGGGACGGGTAATTCACCCCTCCACTTT.

V usage is TRBV19 and J usage is TRBJ2-1; 7 positions match TRBD1. Looked up from germline, CDR1 is LNHDA and CDR2 is SQIVND (reference sequence). Germline trimming cut 4 bases from V and 9 bases from J; bases unmatched to any gene: 9. This CDR3 is 14 amino acids long. CDR3 loop: CASSRRQGIGEQFF. The CDR3 DNA follows: TGTGCCAGTAGTAGACGACAGGGAATAGGTGAGCAGTTCTTC.

V usage is TRBV4-2 and J usage is TRBJ2-1; the D is unclear. The CDR3 totals 12 residues. Germline V lookup: CDR1 LGHNA, CDR2 YNFKEQ. V lost 4 bases, J lost 8 bases, and 9 bases lay in between. The chain's CDR3 is CASSLSRDEQFF. The CDR3 DNA follows: TGTGCCAGCAGCCTAAGCCGGGATGAGCAGTTCTTC.

The chain employs TRBV7-3 and TRBJ2-1, with TRBD2 matching over 8 bases. V lost 2 bases and J lost 4; bases outside the gene matches: 4. The CDR3 runs to 15 residues. From germline, CDR1 is SGHTA and CDR2 FQGTGA. The DNA of the CDR3 is TGTGCCAGCAGCTTACAGCGGGGGCCATACAATGAGCAGTTCTTC. It is translated as CASSLQRGPYNEQFF.

The V gene is TRBV5-1, the J gene TRBJ1-5; D call uncertain. The germline V gene encodes CDR1 SGHRS and CDR2 YFSETQ. This CDR3 comprises 13 residues. V lost 0 bases to trimming and J lost 3 bases, with 4 bases between them. This CDR3 is CASSLDINQPQHF. The CDR3 DNA follows: TGCGCCAGCAGCTTGGACATCAATCAGCCCCAGCATTTT.

The chain couples TRBV6-4 to TRBJ1-1, with D perhaps matching TRBD1 (6 bases). Germline V gene lookup returns CDR1 MRHNA and CDR2 SNTAGT. V gave up 6 bases and J gave up 1 base, with 15 bases separating them. There are 15 residues in the CDR3. The CDR3 sequence is CASSLDRIGNTEAFF. CDR3 nucleotide sequence: TGTGCCAGCAGCCTAGACAGGATCGGGAACACTGAAGCTTTCTTT.

The J gene is TRBJ2-5, the V gene TRBV6-6, with D possibly TRBD2 on 6 matching bases. CDR1 and CDR2 (germline): MNHNY, SVGAGI (reference sequence). The CDR3 extends over 15 amino acids. The V end was cut by 10 bases, the J end by 3 bases, with 21 bases between. In DNA, the CDR3 is TGTGCCACCAGGAGCGGGCCGCCCCAAAAAGAGACCCAGTACTTC. Its protein product is CATRSGPPQKETQYF.

The chain is built from TRBV5-3 and TRBJ2-7; 14 bases line up with TRBD2. TRBV5-3 is an ORF, with its function uncertain. CDR3 length equals 18 residues. The V gene end was trimmed by 5 bases and the J gene end by 0 bases; junction bases not matched to a gene: 10. The CDR3 coding sequence is TGTGCCAGAAGTATAGGACTAGCGGGGGGATTCAGCTCCTACGAGCAGTACGTC. Translated, it gives CARSIGLAGGFSSYEQYV.

The chain has TRBV4-1 and TRBJ1-6; 7 bases map to TRBD1. Germline CDR1 reads MGHRA; CDR2 reads YSYEKL. The CDR3 length is 18 residues. Unmatched junction bases numbered 5, after V lost 0 bases and J lost 0 bases. The CDR3 DNA reads as TGCGCCAGCAGCCAAGACCGTCCAGGGGGCTCCTATAATTCACCCCTCCACTTT. This translates into CASSQDRPGGSYNSPLHF.

The chain links TRBV18 to TRBJ1-1; D is unresolved. CDR3 length equals 15 residues. Germline loops: CDR1 KGHSH, CDR2 LQKENI. Trimming shortened V by 6 bases and J by 2 bases, and 16 bases separated the two germline ends. Here the CDR3 reads CASSPEQIENTEAFF. CDR3 coding DNA: TGTGCCAGCTCGCCCGAACAAATCGAAAACACTGAAGCTTTCTTT.

The chain links TRBV2 to TRBJ2-7; a weak D match, TRBD1 (5 bases). CDR1 SNHLY and CDR2 FYNNEI come from the germline V gene. V was cut by 6 bases and J by 6 bases, with 15 bases left in between. The CDR3 has 13 amino acids. The CDR3 nucleotides read TGTGCCAGCAGGGCGACAGTCGTGGCCGAGCAGTACGTC. Its translation is CASRATVVAEQYV.

CDR3 amino acids: CASSIVEGRIQYF. The CDR3 nucleotides are TGTGCCAGTAGTATTGTGGAGGGGCGCATTCAGTACTTC. The chain links TRBV19 to TRBJ2-4, with D maybe TRBD2 (6 bases). With 3 bases removed from V and 9 bases from J, the gap between germline ends came to 12 bases. The germline V gene has CDR1 LNHDA and CDR2 SQIVND (reference sequence). CDR3 length: 13 residues.

The chain uses TRBV7-2 and TRBJ2-2, with D possibly being TRBD2 (6 bases). The CDR3 has 15 amino acids. Trimming cost V 1 base and J 4 bases, with 10 bases left between them. Germline V CDR1 and CDR2: SGHTA, FQGNSA. CDR3 in amino acids: CASSLGRGFTGELFF. The CDR3 region has the DNA TGTGCCAGCAGCTTAGGACGGGGGTTCACCGGGGAGCTGTTTTTT.

CDR3 in amino acids: CASSMRQQETQYF. Written as DNA, the CDR3 is TGTGCCAGTAGTATGCGGCAGCAAGAGACCCAGTACTTC. V and J are TRBV19 and TRBJ2-5; D gene ambiguous. Trimming took off 3 bases at V and 2 bases at J, with 7 bases between the two ends. Germline V gene lookup returns CDR1 LNHDA and CDR2 SQIVND (reference sequence). The CDR3 has 13 residues.

The rearrangement joins TRBV9 to TRBJ2-3; weak D call: TRBD1 (5 bases). The CDR3 length is 15 residues. Trimming shortened V by 1 base and J by 1 base, and 10 bases separated the two germline ends. In germline, CDR1 is SGDLS, CDR2 YYNGEE. The CDR3 is CASSVLKGGTDTQYF. The CDR3 DNA sequence: TGTGCCAGCAGCGTACTTAAAGGGGGCACAGATACGCAGTATTTT. Using reference TRBV9 and TRBJ2-3 for the parts outside the CDR3, the full variable domain is DSGVTQTPKHLITATGQRVTLRCSPRSGDLSVYWYQQSLDQGLQFLIQYYNGEERAKGNILERFSAQQFPDLHSELNLSSLELGDSALYFCASSVLKGGTDTQYFGPGTRLTVL.

This clone has only a few counts. V usage is TRBV2 and J usage is TRBJ1-5, with unresolved D. Between the trimmed V and J ends, which lost 6 bases and 5 bases, there was a span of 14 bases. Germline V gives CDR1 SNHLY, CDR2 FYNNEI. This CDR3 comprises 14 residues. The CDR3 spells CASRVSLLDQPQHF. For the CDR3, the DNA is TGTGCCAGCAGGGTAAGCCTTCTCGATCAGCCCCAGCATTTT.

The rearrangement uses TRBV5-6 and TRBJ2-4; TRBD1 matches at 9 bases. Germline CDR1 SGHDT, CDR2 YYEEEE. V trimming: 1 base; J trimming: 5 bases; junction bases outside the gene matches: 7. The CDR3 is 16 residues long. CDR3 sequence reads: CASSLRDRVPENIQYF. CDR3 sequence (DNA): TGTGCCAGCAGCTTGCGGGACAGGGTACCGGAAAACATTCAGTACTTC.

This clone came up a few times. This sequence joins TRBV4-1 and TRBJ2-1; D is unclear. V was cut by 5 bases and J by 2 bases, with 10 bases left in between. Germline V gene lookup returns CDR1 MGHRA and CDR2 YSYEKL. This CDR3 spans 14 amino acids. The CDR3 spells CASSSQNPYNEQFF. The CDR3 DNA is TGCGCCAGCAGCTCGCAGAACCCCTACAATGAGCAGTTCTTC.

The genes are TRBV9 and TRBJ1-3; tentative D call: TRBD1 (5 bases). With 0 bases removed from V and 0 bases from J, the gap between germline ends came to 10 bases. Germline values: CDR1 SGDLS, CDR2 YYNGEE. The CDR3 covers 16 residues. This CDR3 reads CASSVAPTDSGNTIYF. As DNA, the CDR3 is TGTGCCAGCAGCGTAGCCCCGACAGACTCTGGAAACACCATATATTTT.

The chain combines TRBV5-1 with TRBJ1-1; D is ambiguous. The CDR3 has 14 amino acids. Germline values: CDR1 SGHRS, CDR2 YFSETQ. The V end was cut by 2 bases, the J end by 1 base, with 9 bases between. The CDR3 DNA follows: TGCGCCAGCAGCTTCACCGGGGAGAACACTGAAGCTTTCTTT. It specifies CASSFTGENTEAFF. The full variable domain, with the rest looked up from reference TRBV5-1 and TRBJ1-1, is KAGVTQTPRYLIKTRGQQVTLSCSPISGHRSVSWYQQTPGQGLQFLFEYFSETQRNKGNFPGRFSGRQFSNSRSEMNVSTLELGDSALYLCASSFTGENTEAFFGQGTRLTVV.

The V and J genes are TRBV5-1 and TRBJ2-2, with 12 nucleotides matching TRBD1. Trimming took 4 bases from V and 6 from J; bases not matched to a gene: 16. Germline CDR1 is SGHRS and CDR2 is YFSETQ. This CDR3 has 19 residues. CDR3 nucleotide sequence: TGCGCCAGCAGCCTCATGACGGGACAGGGGGCTGTAGGCGCCGGGGAGCTGTTTTTT. Translated: CASSLMTGQGAVGAGELFF.

The chain uses TRBV18 and TRBJ2-1; 11 bases match TRBD2. V was pared by 3 bases and J by 3 bases, with 7 bases of the junction left unmatched. The CDR3 is made up of 17 amino acids. In germline, CDR1 is KGHSH, CDR2 LQKENI. The CDR3 protein is CASSPAPGLAVYNEQFF. CDR3 nucleotides: TGTGCCAGCTCACCTGCACCGGGACTAGCGGTCTACAATGAGCAGTTCTTC.

The V gene is TRBV6-4, the J gene TRBJ2-2; D gene ambiguous. The V gene lost 4 bases and the J gene lost 1 base, with 7 bases spanning the gap. The CDR3 spans 14 residues. Germline values: CDR1 MRHNA, CDR2 SNTAGT. In DNA form, the CDR3 reads TGTGCCAGCAGTGTACAACAGAACACCGGGGAGCTGTTTTTT. Translating it yields CASSVQQNTGELFF.

This clone was detected only once. The chain joins TRBV7-2 to TRBJ1-5; D unclear. The V gene lost 1 base and the J gene lost 0 bases, with 10 bases spanning the gap. In germline, CDR1 is SGHTA, CDR2 FQGNSA. The CDR3 covers 16 residues. The CDR3 protein is CASSLVWVNSNQPQHF. CDR3 nucleotides: TGTGCCAGCAGCTTAGTTTGGGTGAATAGCAATCAGCCCCAGCATTTT.